The 14 T cell receptor beta chains in this list originate from one sample, sequenced in a study of T-cell reconstitution after alpha-beta-depleted transplantation in children. Unique molecular identifiers were incorporated during preparation of the TCRbeta library. Each CDR3 protein gets one entry after TCRdb re-called the PCR reads with MiXCR. Here the sample spans approximately 520,000 distinct CDR3 sequences, about 31% being singletons. This specimen was PBMCs from the stem cell graft donor, taken from the stem cell graft. The receptors here all came from a human donor who donated a stem cell graft to a child with aplastic anemia.

This clonotype was recorded once. The chain carries TRBV4-2 and TRBJ1-3; D gene uncertain. Germline V lookup: CDR1 LGHNA, CDR2 YNFKEQ. The length of the CDR3 is 14 residues. The V end lost 0 bases, the J end lost 7 bases, and 10 bases lay between the germline ends. CDR3 region: CASSQENIGNTIYF. As DNA, the CDR3 is TGTGCCAGCAGCCAAGAAAATATTGGGAACACCATATATTTT.

This clonotype was seen only a few times. This sequence joins TRBV5-1 and TRBJ1-1; no reliable D call. The germline CDR1 and CDR2 sequences are SGHRS and YFSETQ. The V end lost 4 bases, the J end lost 5 bases, and 15 bases lay between the germline ends. CDR3 length equals 14 residues. CDR3 sequence reads: CASSVARVGTEAFF. CDR3 bases: TGCGCCAGCAGCGTCGCTCGGGTTGGGACTGAAGCTTTCTTT.

The V gene is TRBV12-3 or TRBV12-4, the J gene TRBJ2-1; a weak D match, TRBD2 (5 bases). Trimming left V 3 bases short and J 8 bases short, with 14 bases between. The CDR3 extends over 14 amino acids. The CDR3 loop is CASSFYEGFDEQFF. The CDR3 DNA follows: TGTGCCAGCAGTTTCTATGAGGGTTTCGATGAGCAGTTCTTC.

This clonotype was recorded only once. The CDR3 loop reads CATSPPKGPADAGANVLTF. The CDR3 nucleotides are TGTGCCACCAGTCCACCAAAGGGTCCCGCGGATGCTGGGGCCAACGTCCTGACTTTC. The gene calls are TRBV24-1 and TRBJ2-6; D remains unclear. The CDR3 totals 19 residues. Germline assignment: CDR1 KGHDR and CDR2 SFDVKD. Trimming shortened V by 6 bases and J by 2 bases, and 22 bases separated the two germline ends.

CDR3 DNA sequence: TGCGCCAGCAACTTCGACAGGGTCTCCTACAATGAGCAGTTCTTC. This translates into CASNFDRVSYNEQFF. The chain is built from TRBV5-1 and TRBJ2-1; TRBD1 matches at 7 bases. CDR3 size: 15 residues. Losses at the gene ends were 6 bases for V and 0 bases for J; bases not matched to a gene: 6. The germline V gene has CDR1 SGHRS and CDR2 YFSETQ.

This chain joins TRBV12-3 or TRBV12-4 and TRBJ2-1; 9 nucleotides match TRBD2. The V gene end was trimmed by 8 bases and the J gene end by 4 bases; junction bases not matched to a gene: 12. The CDR3 has 16 amino acids. DNA of the CDR3: TGTGCCAGCGGGTCATACGGACTAGCGAAGTACAATGAGCAGTTCTTC. Protein product: CASGSYGLAKYNEQFF.

The chain combines TRBV29-1 with TRBJ2-7, with TRBD1 matching 7 bases. The CDR3 totals 11 residues. Germline CDR1 reads SQVTM; CDR2 reads ANQGSEA. J lost 3 bases, V lost 6 bases, and 2 bases had no gene match. CDR3 sequence: CSVGTDYEQYF. The CDR3 DNA sequence: TGCAGCGTGGGGACAGACTACGAGCAGTACTTC.

The V gene is TRBV4-3, the J gene TRBJ1-2, with D hard to call. Trimming took off 0 bases at V and 4 bases at J, with 12 bases between the two ends. The V gene's germline CDR1 is LGHNA and CDR2 YSLEER. The CDR3 has 15 residues. CDR3 residues: CASSQDPTDPYGYTF. The CDR3 DNA is TGCGCCAGCAGCCAAGATCCCACAGACCCCTATGGCTACACCTTC.

The chain couples TRBV4-2 to TRBJ2-7; no clear D gene. The germline gives CDR1 LGHNA, CDR2 YNFKEQ. The CDR3 runs 16 residues. The V and J ends lost 4 bases and 0 bases respectively, with 16 bases between them. The CDR3 loop is CASSPNQRSSSYEQYF. CDR3 nucleotides: TGTGCCAGCAGCCCCAACCAACGGAGCAGCTCCTACGAGCAGTACTTC.

The chain joins TRBV6-2 or TRBV6-3 to TRBJ2-2, with 10 bases that match TRBD2. The CDR3 sequence is 16 residues long. V shed 3 bases, J shed 5 bases, and the junction held 6 bases outside the gene matches. Germline V CDR1 and CDR2: MNHEY, SVGEGT. CDR3 residues: CASSYFTSGITGELFF. DNA for the CDR3: TGTGCCAGCAGTTATTTCACTAGCGGGATAACCGGGGAGCTGTTTTTT.

The chain uses TRBV18 and TRBJ1-1; a weak D match, TRBD1 (6 bases). The germline CDR1 and CDR2 sequences are KGHSH and LQKENI. This CDR3 contains 12 residues. Trimming cost V 8 bases and J 0 bases, with 7 bases left between them. The CDR3 DNA sequence: TGTGCCAGCAGGACAGTGAACACTGAAGCTTTCTTT. It specifies CASRTVNTEAFF. The full variable domain, rest sourced from reference TRBV18 and TRBJ1-1, is NAGVMQNPRHLVRRRGQEARLRCSPMKGHSHVYWYRQLPEEGLKFMVYLQKENIIDESGMPKERFSAEFPKEGPSILRIQQVVRGDSAAYFCASRTVNTEAFFGQGTRLTVV.

CDR3 sequence: CASSEWSTEAFF. The CDR3 bases are TGTGCCAGCAGTGAATGGTCGACAGAAGCTTTCTTT. This chain uses TRBV6-1 with TRBJ1-1; D is undetermined. The CDR3 sequence is 12 residues long. Trimming shortened V by 2 bases and J by 8 bases, and 9 bases separated the two germline ends. Germline values: CDR1 MNHNS, CDR2 SASEGT.

This clonotype has more than one count but fewer than ten. V and J are TRBV6-2 or TRBV6-3 and TRBJ2-2, with a tentative D call TRBD2 (6 bases). Germline V gene data show CDR1 as MNHEY and CDR2 as SVGEGT. This CDR3 comprises 14 residues. V was cut by 8 bases and J by 4 bases, with 14 bases left in between. CDR3 coding DNA: TGTGCCAGCGATCCGGGGGTCGGCACCGGGGAGCTGTTTTTT. As protein: CASDPGVGTGELFF.

This clonotype occurred a few times. The CDR3: CASRFGPQTDTQYF. The CDR3 bases are TGTGCCAGCAGGTTCGGCCCTCAGACAGATACGCAGTATTTT. J is TRBJ2-3 and V is TRBV13; D remains unclear. The CDR3 is 14 residues long. Germline assignment: CDR1 PRHDT and CDR2 FYEKMQ (reference sequence). V lost 6 bases and J 3 bases, leaving 13 bases between the germline ends. Supplemented by reference TRBV13 and TRBJ2-3, the full variable domain reads AAGVIQSPRHLIKEKRETATLKCYPIPRHDTVYWYQQGPGQDPQFLISFYEKMQSDKGSIPDRFSAQQFSDYHSELNMSSLELGDSALYFCASRFGPQTDTQYFGPGTRLTVL.